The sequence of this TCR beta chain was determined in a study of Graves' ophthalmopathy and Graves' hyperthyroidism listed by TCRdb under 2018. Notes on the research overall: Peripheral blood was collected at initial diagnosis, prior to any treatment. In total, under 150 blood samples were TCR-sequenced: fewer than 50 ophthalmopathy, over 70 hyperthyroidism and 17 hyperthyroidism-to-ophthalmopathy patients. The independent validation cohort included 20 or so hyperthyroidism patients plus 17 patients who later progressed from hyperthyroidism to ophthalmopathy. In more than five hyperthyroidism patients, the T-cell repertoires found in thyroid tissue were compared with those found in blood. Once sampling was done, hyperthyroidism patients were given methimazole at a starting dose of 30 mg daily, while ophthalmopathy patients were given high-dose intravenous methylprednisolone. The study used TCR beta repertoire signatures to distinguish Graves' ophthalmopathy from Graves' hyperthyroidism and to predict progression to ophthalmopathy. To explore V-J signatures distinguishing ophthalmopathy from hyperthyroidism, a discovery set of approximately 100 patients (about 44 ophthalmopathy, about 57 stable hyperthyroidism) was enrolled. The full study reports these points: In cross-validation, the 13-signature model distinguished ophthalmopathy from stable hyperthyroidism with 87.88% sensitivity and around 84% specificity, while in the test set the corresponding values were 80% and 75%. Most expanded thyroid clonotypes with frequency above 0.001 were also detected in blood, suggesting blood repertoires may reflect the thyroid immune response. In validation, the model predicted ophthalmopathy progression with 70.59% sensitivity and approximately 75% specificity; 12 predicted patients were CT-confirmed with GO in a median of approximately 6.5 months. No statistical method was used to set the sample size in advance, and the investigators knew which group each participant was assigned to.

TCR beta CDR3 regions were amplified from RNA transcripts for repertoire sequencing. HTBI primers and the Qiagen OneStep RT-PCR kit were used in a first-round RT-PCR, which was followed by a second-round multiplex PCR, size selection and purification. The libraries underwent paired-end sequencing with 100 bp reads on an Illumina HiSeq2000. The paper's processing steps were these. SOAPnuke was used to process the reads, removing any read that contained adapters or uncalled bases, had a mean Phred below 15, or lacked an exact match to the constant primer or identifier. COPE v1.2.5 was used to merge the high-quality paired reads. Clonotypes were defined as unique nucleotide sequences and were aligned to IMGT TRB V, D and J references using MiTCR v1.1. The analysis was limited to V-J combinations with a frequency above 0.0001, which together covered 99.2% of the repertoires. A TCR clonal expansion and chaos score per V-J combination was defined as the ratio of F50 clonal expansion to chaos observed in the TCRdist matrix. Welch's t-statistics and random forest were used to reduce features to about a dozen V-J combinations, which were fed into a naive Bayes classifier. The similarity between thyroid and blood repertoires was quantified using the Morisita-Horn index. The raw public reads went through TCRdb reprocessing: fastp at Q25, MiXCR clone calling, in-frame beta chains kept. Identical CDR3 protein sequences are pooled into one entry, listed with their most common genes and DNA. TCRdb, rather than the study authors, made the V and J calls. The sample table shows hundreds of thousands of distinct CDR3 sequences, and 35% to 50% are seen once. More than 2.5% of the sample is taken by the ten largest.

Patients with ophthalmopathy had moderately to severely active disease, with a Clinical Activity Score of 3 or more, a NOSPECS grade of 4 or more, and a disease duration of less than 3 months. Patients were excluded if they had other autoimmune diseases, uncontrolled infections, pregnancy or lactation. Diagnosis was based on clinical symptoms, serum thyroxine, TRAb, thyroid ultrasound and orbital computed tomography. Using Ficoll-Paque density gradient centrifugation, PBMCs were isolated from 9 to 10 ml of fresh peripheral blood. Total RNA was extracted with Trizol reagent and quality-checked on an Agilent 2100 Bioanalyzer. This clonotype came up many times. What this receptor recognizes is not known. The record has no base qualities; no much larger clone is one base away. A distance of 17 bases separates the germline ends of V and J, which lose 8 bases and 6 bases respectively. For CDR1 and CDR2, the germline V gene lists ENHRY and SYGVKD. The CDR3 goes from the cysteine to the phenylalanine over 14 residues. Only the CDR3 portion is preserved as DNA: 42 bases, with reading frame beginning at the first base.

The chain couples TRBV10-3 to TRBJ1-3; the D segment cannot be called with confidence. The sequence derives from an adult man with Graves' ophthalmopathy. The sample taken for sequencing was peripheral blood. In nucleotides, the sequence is TGTGCCATCGGTGGAGCCACTCTGGCAAACACCATATATTTT. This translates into CAIGGATLANTIYF.